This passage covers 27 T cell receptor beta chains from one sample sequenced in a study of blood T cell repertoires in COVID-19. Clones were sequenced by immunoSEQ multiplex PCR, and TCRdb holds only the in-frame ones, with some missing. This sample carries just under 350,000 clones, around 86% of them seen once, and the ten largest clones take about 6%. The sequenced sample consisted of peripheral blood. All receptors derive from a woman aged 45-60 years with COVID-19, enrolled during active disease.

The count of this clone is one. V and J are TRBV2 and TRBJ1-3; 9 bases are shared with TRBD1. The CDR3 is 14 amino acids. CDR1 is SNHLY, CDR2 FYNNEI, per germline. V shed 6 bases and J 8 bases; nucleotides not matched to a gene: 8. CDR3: CASRTRTGEDTIYF. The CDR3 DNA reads TGTGCCAGCAGGACCAGGACAGGGGAGGACACCATATATTTT.

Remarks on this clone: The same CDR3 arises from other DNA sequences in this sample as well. CDR3 coding DNA: TGTGCCACCAGCAGGGGACAAAACTATGGCTACACCTTC. Translated: CATSRGQNYGYTF. This chain uses TRBV15 with TRBJ1-2; a weak D match, TRBD1 (6 bases). Germline V CDR1 and CDR2: LNHNV, YYDKDF (reference sequence). The length of the CDR3 is 13 residues. V was pared by 3 bases and J by 2 bases, with 7 bases between.

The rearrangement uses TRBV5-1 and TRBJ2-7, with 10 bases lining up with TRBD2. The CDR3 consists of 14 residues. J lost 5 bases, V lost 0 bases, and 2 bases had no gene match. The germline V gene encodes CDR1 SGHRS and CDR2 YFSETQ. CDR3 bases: TGCGCCAGCAGCTTGGCCACTAGCGGGAACGAGCAGTACTTC. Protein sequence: CASSLATSGNEQYF.

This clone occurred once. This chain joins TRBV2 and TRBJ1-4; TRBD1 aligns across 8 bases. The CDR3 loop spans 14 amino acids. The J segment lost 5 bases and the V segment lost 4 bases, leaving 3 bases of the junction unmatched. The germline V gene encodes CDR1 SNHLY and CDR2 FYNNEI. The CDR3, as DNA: TGTGCCAGCAGTGCGGGACAGGAGAATGAAAAACTGTTTTTT. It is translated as CASSAGQENEKLFF. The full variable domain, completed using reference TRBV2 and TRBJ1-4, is EPEVTQTPSHQVTQMGQEVILRCVPISNHLYFYWYRQILGQKVEFLVSFYNNEISEKSEIFDDQFSVERPDGSNFTLKIRSTKLEDSAMYFCASSAGQENEKLFFGSGTQLSVL.

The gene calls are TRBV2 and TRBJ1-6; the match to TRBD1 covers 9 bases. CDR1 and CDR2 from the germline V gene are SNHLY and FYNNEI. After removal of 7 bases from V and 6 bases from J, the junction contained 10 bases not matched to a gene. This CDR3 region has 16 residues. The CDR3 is CASIGQGKGVNSPLHF. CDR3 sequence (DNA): TGTGCCAGCATCGGACAGGGGAAGGGGGTTAATTCACCCCTCCACTTT.

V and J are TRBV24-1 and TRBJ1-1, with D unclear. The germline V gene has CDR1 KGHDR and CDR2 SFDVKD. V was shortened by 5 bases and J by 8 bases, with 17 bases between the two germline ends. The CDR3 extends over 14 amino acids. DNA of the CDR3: TGTGCCACCAGTGCCTTGGGTGAACGGGGAGAAGCTTTCTTT. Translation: CATSALGERGEAFF.

The DNA of the CDR3 is TGTGCCAGCAGAGAGGGGGCGGAAGAGCAGTACTTC. Protein product: CASREGAEEQYF. The V and J genes are TRBV6-5 and TRBJ2-7; 7 positions match TRBD1. There are 12 residues in the CDR3. V lost 6 bases and J lost 7; bases outside the gene matches: 6. Germline-derived CDR1 and CDR2 are MNHEY and SVGAGI.

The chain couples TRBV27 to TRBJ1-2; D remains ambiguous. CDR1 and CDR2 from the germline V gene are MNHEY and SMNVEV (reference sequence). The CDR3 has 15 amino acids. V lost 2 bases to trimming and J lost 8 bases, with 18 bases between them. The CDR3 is CASSLAQNRLEGYTF. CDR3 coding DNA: TGTGCCAGCAGTTTAGCCCAAAATCGCCTCGAGGGCTACACCTTC.

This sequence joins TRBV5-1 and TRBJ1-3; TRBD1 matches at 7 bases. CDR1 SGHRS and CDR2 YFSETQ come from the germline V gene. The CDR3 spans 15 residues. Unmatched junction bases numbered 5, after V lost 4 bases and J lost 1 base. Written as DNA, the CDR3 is TGCGCCAGCAGCCAGACGGGACAGTCTGGAAACACCATATATTTT. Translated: CASSQTGQSGNTIYF.

CDR3 protein: CASSPGDVWETQYF. In DNA, the CDR3 is TGTGCCAGCTCCCCGGGGGATGTTTGGGAGACCCAGTACTTC. The chain uses TRBV18 and TRBJ2-5; the D gene is possibly TRBD2 (6 bases). V lost 6 bases and J lost 5, with 16 bases in between. This CDR3 is built from 14 residues. Germline CDR1 and CDR2: KGHSH and LQKENI.

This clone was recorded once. The CDR3 coding sequence is TGTGCCAGCAGCCTCGGGACAGTCGGAAACACCATATATTTT. Its translation is CASSLGTVGNTIYF. The V call is TRBV3-1 (or the pseudogene TRBV3-2), the J call TRBJ1-3, with 7 bases aligning to TRBD1. The length of the CDR3 is 14 residues. With 4 bases clipped from V and 4 bases from J, the junction kept 4 bases outside the gene matches. Germline CDR1 LGHDT, CDR2 YNNKEL (reference sequence).

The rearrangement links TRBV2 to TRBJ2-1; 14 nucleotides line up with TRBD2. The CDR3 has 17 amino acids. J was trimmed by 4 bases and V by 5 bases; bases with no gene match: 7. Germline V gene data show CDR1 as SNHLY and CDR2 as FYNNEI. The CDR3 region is CASSNRLAGGRYNEQFF. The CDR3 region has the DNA TGTGCCAGCAGTAACAGACTAGCGGGAGGGCGTTACAATGAGCAGTTCTTC.

CDR3 region: CASSKGTSGTDTQYF. For the CDR3, the DNA is TGTGCCAGCAGTAAGGGGACTAGCGGGACCGATACGCAGTATTTT. This chain links TRBV6-2 or TRBV6-3 with TRBJ2-3, with 13 bases matching TRBD2. This CDR3 region has 15 residues. Germline V gene data show CDR1 as MNHEY and CDR2 as SVGEGT. J gave up 6 bases and V 5 bases, and 5 bases lay outside the gene matches.

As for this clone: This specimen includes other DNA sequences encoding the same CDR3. CDR3 sequence reads: CASSLSGVYGYTF. The DNA of the CDR3 is TGTGCCAGCAGTTTATCAGGGGTCTATGGCTACACCTTC. This chain connects TRBV12-3 or TRBV12-4 to TRBJ1-2, with a tentative D call TRBD1 (6 bases). With 2 bases removed from V and 4 bases from J, the gap between germline ends came to 8 bases. The CDR3 has 13 residues.

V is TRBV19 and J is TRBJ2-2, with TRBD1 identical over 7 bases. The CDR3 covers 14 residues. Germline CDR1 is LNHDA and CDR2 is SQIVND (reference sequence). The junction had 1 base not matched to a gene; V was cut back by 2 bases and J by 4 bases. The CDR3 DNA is TGTGCCAGTAGTATATACAGGGGCACCGGGGAGCTGTTTTTT. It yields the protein CASSIYRGTGELFF. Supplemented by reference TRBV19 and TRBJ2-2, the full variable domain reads DGGITQSPKYLFRKEGQNVTLSCEQNLNHDAMYWYRQDPGQGLRLIYYSQIVNDFQKGDIAEGYSVSREKKESFPLTVTSAQKNPTAFYLCASSIYRGTGELFFGEGSRLTVL.

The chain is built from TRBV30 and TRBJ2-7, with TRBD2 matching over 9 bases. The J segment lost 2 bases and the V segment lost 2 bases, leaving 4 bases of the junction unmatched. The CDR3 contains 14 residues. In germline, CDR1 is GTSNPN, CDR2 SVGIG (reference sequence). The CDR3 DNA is TGTGCCTGGAGTAAGGCTAGCGGGGCCTACGAGCAGTACTTC. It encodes CAWSKASGAYEQYF.

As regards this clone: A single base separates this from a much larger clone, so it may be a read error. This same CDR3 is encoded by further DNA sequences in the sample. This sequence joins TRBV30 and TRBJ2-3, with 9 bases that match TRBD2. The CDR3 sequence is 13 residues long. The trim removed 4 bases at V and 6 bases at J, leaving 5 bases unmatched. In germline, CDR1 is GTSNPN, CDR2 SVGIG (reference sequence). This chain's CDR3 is CAWTGTSRDTQYF. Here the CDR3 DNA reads TGTGCCTGGACCGGGACTAGCAGGGATACGCAGTATTTT.

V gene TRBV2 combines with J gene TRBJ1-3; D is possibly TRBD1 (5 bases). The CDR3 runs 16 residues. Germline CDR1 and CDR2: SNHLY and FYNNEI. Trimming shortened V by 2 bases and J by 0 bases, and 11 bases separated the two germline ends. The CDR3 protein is CASSEWQGGSGNTIYF. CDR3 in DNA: TGTGCCAGCAGTGAATGGCAGGGAGGCTCTGGAAACACCATATATTTT.

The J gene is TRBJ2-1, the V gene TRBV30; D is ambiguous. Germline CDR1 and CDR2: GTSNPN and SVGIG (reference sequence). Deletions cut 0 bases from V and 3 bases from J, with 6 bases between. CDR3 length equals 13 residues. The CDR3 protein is CAWSVDNYNEQFF. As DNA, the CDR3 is TGTGCCTGGAGTGTTGACAACTACAATGAGCAGTTCTTC.

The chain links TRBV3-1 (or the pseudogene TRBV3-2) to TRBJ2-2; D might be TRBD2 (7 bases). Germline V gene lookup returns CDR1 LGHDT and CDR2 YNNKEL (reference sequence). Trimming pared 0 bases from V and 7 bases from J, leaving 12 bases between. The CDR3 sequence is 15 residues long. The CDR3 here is CASSQDRGAVGELFF. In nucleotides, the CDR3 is TGTGCCAGCAGCCAAGATCGGGGGGCAGTCGGGGAGCTGTTTTTT.

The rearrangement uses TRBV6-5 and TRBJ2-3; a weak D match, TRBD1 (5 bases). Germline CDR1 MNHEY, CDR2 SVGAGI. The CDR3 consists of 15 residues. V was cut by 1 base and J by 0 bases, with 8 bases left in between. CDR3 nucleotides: TGTGCCAGCAGTTACTGGGGCACTAGCACAGATACGCAGTATTTT. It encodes CASSYWGTSTDTQYF.

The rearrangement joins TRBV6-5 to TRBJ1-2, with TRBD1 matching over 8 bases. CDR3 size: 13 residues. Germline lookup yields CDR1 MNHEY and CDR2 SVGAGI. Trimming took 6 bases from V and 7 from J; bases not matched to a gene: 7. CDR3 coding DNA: TGTGCCAGCAGCGAGCAGGGGGCGCGTGGCTACACCTTC. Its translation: CASSEQGARGYTF.

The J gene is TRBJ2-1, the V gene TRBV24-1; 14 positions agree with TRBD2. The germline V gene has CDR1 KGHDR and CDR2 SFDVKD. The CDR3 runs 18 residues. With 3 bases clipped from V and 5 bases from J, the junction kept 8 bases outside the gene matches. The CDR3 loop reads CATSDAGTSGSFNNEQFF. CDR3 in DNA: TGTGCCACCAGTGATGCCGGGACTAGCGGGAGTTTTAACAATGAGCAGTTCTTC.

The CDR3 DNA follows: TGTGCCAGCAGCTCCCCTGGACTAGGCAGCTACGAGCAGTACTTC. Translating it yields CASSSPGLGSYEQYF. The chain is built from TRBV6-5 and TRBJ2-7; the match to TRBD2 covers 7 bases. From germline, CDR1 is MNHEY and CDR2 SVGAGI. This CDR3 comprises 15 residues. With V trimmed by 6 bases and J by 3 bases, 11 bases remained unmatched.

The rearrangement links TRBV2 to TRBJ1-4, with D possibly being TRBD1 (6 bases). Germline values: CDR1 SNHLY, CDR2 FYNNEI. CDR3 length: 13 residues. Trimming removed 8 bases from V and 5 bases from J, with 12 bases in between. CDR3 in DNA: TGTGCCAGCCAGGGACACAAGAATGAAAAACTGTTTTTT. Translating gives CASQGHKNEKLFF.

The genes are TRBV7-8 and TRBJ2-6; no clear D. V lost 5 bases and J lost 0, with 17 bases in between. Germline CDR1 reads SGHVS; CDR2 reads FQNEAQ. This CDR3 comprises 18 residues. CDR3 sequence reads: CASSPYSFLSSGANVLTF. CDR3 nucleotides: TGTGCCAGCAGCCCGTACAGTTTTCTGAGCTCTGGGGCCAACGTCCTGACTTTC.

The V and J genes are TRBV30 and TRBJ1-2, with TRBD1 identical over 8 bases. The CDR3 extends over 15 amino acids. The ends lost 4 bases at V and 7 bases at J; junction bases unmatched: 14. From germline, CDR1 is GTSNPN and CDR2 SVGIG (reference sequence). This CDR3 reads CAWTNTGGQSSGYTF. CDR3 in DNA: TGTGCCTGGACCAATACAGGGGGGCAATCGAGTGGCTACACCTTC. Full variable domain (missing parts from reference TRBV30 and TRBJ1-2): SQTIHQWPATLVQPVGSPLSLECTVEGTSNPNLYWYRQAAGRGLQLLFYSVGIGQISSEVPQNLSASRPQDRQFILSSKKLLLSDSGFYLCAWTNTGGQSSGYTFGSGTRLTVV.